The 21 T cell receptor beta chains below all came from one sample that was sequenced in a study of T cell responses to AZD1222 COVID-19 vaccine. The method was immunoSEQ multiplex PCR; TCRdb's version includes in-frame clones alone and lacks a portion of them. The table records roughly 44,000 clones, 75% to 85% of them present only once. The sequencing here drew on peripheral blood, taken on day 0 of AZD1222 vaccination. The origin of the receptors is an adult in good health.

The CDR3 bases are TGTGCCAGCAGTCGACAGGCGGGGGGAGGTTCACCCCTCCACTTT. Translation: CASSRQAGGGSPLHF. The chain recombines TRBV6-5 with TRBJ1-6; D may be TRBD1 (6 bases). Germline-derived CDR1 and CDR2 are MNHEY and SVGAGI. CDR3 size: 15 residues. V dropped 5 bases and J dropped 9 bases, with 17 bases sitting between them.

This clone was observed once. This chain links TRBV28 with TRBJ2-1, with D possibly being TRBD1 or TRBD2 (5 bases each). V lost 2 bases and J 4 bases, leaving 27 bases between the germline ends. The CDR3 has 20 amino acids. Per the germline V gene, CDR1 is MDHEN and CDR2 is SYDVKM. CDR3 coding DNA: TGTGCCAGCAGTTTAGTTCAATCAGTGGGGACCGCCGCCCATTACAATGAGCAGTTCTTC. This translates into CASSLVQSVGTAAHYNEQFF. The full variable domain, rest sourced from reference TRBV28 and TRBJ2-1, is DVKVTQSSRYLVKRTGEKVFLECVQDMDHENMFWYRQDPGLGLRLIYFSYDVKMKEKGDIPEGYSVSREKKERFSLILESASTNQTSMYLCASSLVQSVGTAAHYNEQFFGPGTRLTVL.

This clone was seen once. The chain couples TRBV30 to TRBJ2-2; unclear D gene. Between the trimmed V and J ends, which lost 0 bases and 6 bases, there was a span of 2 bases. Per germline, CDR1 GTSNPN and CDR2 SVGIG (reference sequence). The CDR3 has 11 residues. The CDR3 nucleotides are TGTGCCTGGAGTGTTCCCGGGGAGCTGTTTTTT. Residues: CAWSVPGELFF.

This clone was counted a single time. This chain joins TRBV5-1 and TRBJ2-2; possible D gene TRBD1, 5 bases. The CDR3 runs 13 residues. Germline loops: CDR1 SGHRS, CDR2 YFSETQ. CDR3 protein: CVSRRVPTGELFF. CDR3 nucleotides: TGCGTGAGCCGCCGGGTCCCCACAGGAGAGCTGTTTTTT.

The V gene is TRBV4-1, the J gene TRBJ2-3; D is uncertain. This CDR3 spans 15 amino acids. Trimming pared 1 base from V and 2 bases from J, leaving 10 bases between. CDR1 is MGHRA and CDR2 is YSYEKL in the germline V gene. CDR3: CASSQVPGFTDTQYF. For the CDR3, the DNA is TGCGCCAGCAGCCAAGTTCCGGGTTTCACAGATACGCAGTATTTT.

The chain couples TRBV18 to TRBJ2-7; 7 bases are shared with TRBD1. Germline V gives CDR1 KGHSH, CDR2 LQKENI. The CDR3 has 14 amino acids. The ends lost 4 bases at V and 6 bases at J; junction bases unmatched: 9. In DNA form, the CDR3 reads TGTGCCAGCTCACGCGACAGGGATCAGGCCGAGCAGTACTTC. It specifies CASSRDRDQAEQYF.

This clone was seen a few times. V gene TRBV6-6 combines with J gene TRBJ2-7; possible D gene TRBD1, 5 bases. The germline V and J ends were trimmed by 3 bases and 2 bases, with 11 bases remaining between them. The CDR3 sequence is 14 residues long. Germline values: CDR1 MNHNY, CDR2 SVGAGI (reference sequence). CDR3 loop: CASSYGVGAYEQYF. The CDR3 DNA sequence: TGTGCCAGCAGTTATGGTGTAGGGGCCTACGAGCAGTACTTC.

This clone showed up just a few times. The chain employs TRBV4-1 and TRBJ2-7; a possible D gene is TRBD1 (6 bases). Germline V gene data show CDR1 as MGHRA and CDR2 as YSYEKL. Trimming cost V 1 base and J 0 bases, with 13 bases left between them. The CDR3 is 16 amino acids. CDR3 loop: CASSQAPTGSSYEQYF. CDR3 nucleotide sequence: TGCGCCAGCAGCCAAGCCCCAACAGGGAGCTCCTACGAGCAGTACTTC.

The rearrangement uses TRBV18 and TRBJ1-2; 7 positions match TRBD1. The V segment lost 8 bases and the J segment 3 bases; nucleotides outside the gene matches: 6. CDR1 and CDR2 from the germline V gene are KGHSH and LQKENI. This CDR3 has 13 amino acids. This CDR3 reads CASATGAHYGYTF. In DNA form, the CDR3 reads TGTGCCAGCGCCACAGGGGCACACTATGGCTACACCTTC.

The J gene is TRBJ1-3, the V gene TRBV10-3, with D maybe TRBD1 (5 bases). Trimming pared 10 bases from V and 0 bases from J, leaving 7 bases between. This CDR3 contains 12 residues. Germline CDR1 is ENHRY and CDR2 is SYGVKD. CDR3 sequence: CATGASGNTIYF. The DNA for the CDR3 is TGTGCCACCGGGGCCTCTGGAAACACCATATATTTT.

In its sample, this clone was seen once. The chain carries TRBV10-1 and TRBJ2-2, with no clear D. Trimming pared 6 bases from V and 4 bases from J, leaving 9 bases between. Germline V gives CDR1 WNHNN, CDR2 SYGVQD (reference sequence). The CDR3 length is 13 residues. For the CDR3, the DNA is TGCGCCAGCAGAGCCAAGGCCACCGGGGAGCTGTTTTTT. This codes for CASRAKATGELFF.

The chain is built from TRBV3-1 (or the pseudogene TRBV3-2) and TRBJ1-4, with D uncertain. V dropped 0 bases and J dropped 4 bases, with 3 bases sitting between them. This CDR3 is built from 13 residues. The germline V gene encodes CDR1 LGHDT and CDR2 YNNKEL (reference sequence). As DNA, the CDR3 is TGTGCCAGCAGCCAAGACGTTAATGAAAAACTGTTTTTT. Encoded protein: CASSQDVNEKLFF.

The chain is built from TRBV21-1 and TRBJ2-7; the D call of TRBD2 is as the table states it, not checked on the DNA. TRBV21-1 has pseudogene status. The CDR3 covers 15 residues. The chain's CDR3 is CASSNGSSARREQYF. The CDR3 DNA reads TGTGCCAGCAGCAATGGGTCCTCGGCTAGAAGGGAGCAGTACTTC.

V is TRBV5-1 and J is TRBJ1-1; 7 positions agree with TRBD1. Germline V lookup: CDR1 SGHRS, CDR2 YFSETQ. The trim removed 4 bases at V and 8 bases at J, leaving 8 bases unmatched. The CDR3 length is 13 residues. The chain's CDR3 is CASSQGVGGEAFF. In nucleotides, the CDR3 is TGCGCCAGCAGCCAGGGGGTAGGGGGCGAAGCTTTCTTT. Complete variable domain (other parts from reference TRBV5-1 and TRBJ1-1): KAGVTQTPRYLIKTRGQQVTLSCSPISGHRSVSWYQQTPGQGLQFLFEYFSETQRNKGNFPGRFSGRQFSNSRSEMNVSTLELGDSALYLCASSQGVGGEAFFGQGTRLTVV.

The V and J genes are TRBV3-1 (or the pseudogene TRBV3-2) and TRBJ1-2, with 7 positions matching TRBD1. V lost 4 bases, J lost 13 bases, and 9 bases stayed unmatched. Germline V gene data show CDR1 as LGHDT and CDR2 as YNNKEL (reference sequence). The CDR3 spans 12 residues. The CDR3 loop is CASSLRQGSSTF. DNA for the CDR3: TGTGCCAGCAGCCTTAGACAGGGCTCCTCCACCTTC.

This chain uses TRBV20-1 with TRBJ2-7; D remains ambiguous. Trimming stripped 0 bases from V and 3 bases from J, with 0 bases between. This CDR3 comprises 10 residues. Germline V gives CDR1 DFQATT, CDR2 SNEGSKA (reference sequence). The CDR3 DNA is TGCAGTGCTAGAGACTACGAGCAGTACTTC. This encodes CSARDYEQYF.

The chain is built from TRBV9 and TRBJ1-1, with 9 bases aligning to TRBD1. V shed 3 bases and J 4 bases; nucleotides not matched to a gene: 7. The germline V gene has CDR1 SGDLS and CDR2 YYNGEE. The CDR3 has 15 amino acids. The CDR3 sequence is CASSAYDRGFTEAFF. The CDR3 coding sequence is TGTGCCAGCAGCGCCTATGACAGGGGGTTCACTGAAGCTTTCTTT.

A single count supports this clone. This chain uses TRBV5-8 with TRBJ2-7; D is undetermined. Germline CDR1 and CDR2: SGHTS and YDEGEE. This CDR3 is 17 amino acids long. Trimming took 0 bases from V and 2 from J, leaving 18 bases between them. CDR3 sequence reads: CASSLEFGRTLAYEQYF. The CDR3 region has the DNA TGTGCCAGCAGCTTGGAGTTCGGCCGGACCCTAGCCTACGAGCAGTACTTC.

The chain uses TRBV19 and TRBJ1-1, with 7 bases identical to TRBD1. V was pared by 0 bases and J by 0 bases, with 7 bases of the junction left unmatched. The CDR3 is made up of 17 amino acids. Germline V gene sequence: CDR1 LNHDA, CDR2 SQIVND (reference sequence). This chain's CDR3 is CASSIDRTGHVNTEAFF. The CDR3, as DNA: TGTGCCAGTAGTATAGACAGGACAGGACATGTGAACACTGAAGCTTTCTTT.

The chain employs TRBV12-5 and TRBJ1-2, with D hard to call. The germline V gene has CDR1 LGHNT and CDR2 FRNRAP. CDR3 length: 13 residues. Trimming shortened V by 5 bases and J by 8 bases, and 15 bases separated the two germline ends. Written as DNA, the CDR3 is TGTGCTAGTGGTACCACCTCGGGCCTCGGCTACACCTTC. It translates to CASGTTSGLGYTF.

The CDR3 region is CASSVDRYLAGDADTQYF. In nucleotides, the CDR3 is TGTGCCAGCAGCGTAGACCGCTACCTAGCGGGTGATGCAGATACGCAGTATTTT. The chain joins TRBV9 to TRBJ2-3; 8 bases are shared with TRBD2. J gave up 4 bases and V 0 bases, and 13 bases lay outside the gene matches. Germline loops: CDR1 SGDLS, CDR2 YYNGEE. This CDR3 has 18 residues.